Reported below is one TCR beta chain. Its antigen is unidentified. Terminally differentiated effector memory CD45RA+ cells were left out of the naive CD8 fraction, which was CD45RO-negative and positively selected for CCR7. The repertoire was sequenced with immunoSEQ multiplex PCR; TCRdb's copy has only in-frame clones and lacks some. The table lists 550,000 to 750,000 clones, around 95% of them singletons. This CDR3 region has 11 residues. Germline V gene data show CDR1 as LNHDA and CDR2 as SQIVND (reference sequence). The source of the sample is a study of shared clonotypes between healthy human individuals. Across the whole study: CD4 naive and memory got three plates each, CD8 naive two, CD8 memory one. Study-level findings and limits: Sorted-subset samples were not fully sequenced, rarefaction indicated. Naive subsets tended to show greater estimated richness than memory subsets.

The sequencing input was naive CD8+ T cells sorted from blood. The V call is TRBV19, the J call TRBJ2-3, with D tentatively TRBD2 (6 bases). This receptor was taken from a woman aged 25 to 39 in good health. CDR3 residues: CGAGPADTQYF. CDR3 nucleotides: TGTGGGGCGGGGCCCGCAGATACGCAGTATTTT.